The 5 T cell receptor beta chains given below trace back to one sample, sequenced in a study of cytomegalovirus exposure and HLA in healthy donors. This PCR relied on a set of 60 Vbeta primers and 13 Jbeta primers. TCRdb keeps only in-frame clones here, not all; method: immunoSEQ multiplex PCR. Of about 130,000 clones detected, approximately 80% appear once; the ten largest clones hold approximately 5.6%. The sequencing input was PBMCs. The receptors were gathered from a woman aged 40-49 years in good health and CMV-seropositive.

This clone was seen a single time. The CDR3 spells CASSVDLDTQYF. CDR3 DNA: TGTGCCAGCAGCGTAGATCTCGATACGCAGTATTTT. The genes are TRBV9 and TRBJ2-3; D call uncertain. This CDR3 region has 12 residues. The germline V gene encodes CDR1 SGDLS and CDR2 YYNGEE. V dropped 0 bases and J dropped 6 bases, with 5 bases sitting between them.

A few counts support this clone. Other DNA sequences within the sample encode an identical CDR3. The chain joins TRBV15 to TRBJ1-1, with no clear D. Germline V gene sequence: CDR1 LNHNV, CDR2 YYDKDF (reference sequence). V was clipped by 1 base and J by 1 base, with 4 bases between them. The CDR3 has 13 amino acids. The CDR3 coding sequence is TGTGCCACCAGCAGAGTTCAGAACACTGAAGCTTTCTTT. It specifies CATSRVQNTEAFF.

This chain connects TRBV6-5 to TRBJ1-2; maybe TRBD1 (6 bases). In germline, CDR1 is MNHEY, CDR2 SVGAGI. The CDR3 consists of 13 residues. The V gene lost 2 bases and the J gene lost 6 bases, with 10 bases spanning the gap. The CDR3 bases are TGTGCCAGCAGTTACGGCAGGGGAGATGGCTACACCTTC. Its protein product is CASSYGRGDGYTF.

CDR3 residues: CASSPRQGSNQPQHF. The CDR3 nucleotides read TGTGCCAGCAGTCCCCGGCAGGGTAGCAATCAGCCCCAGCATTTT. V is TRBV27 and J is TRBJ1-5, with D maybe TRBD1 (5 bases). The germline V and J ends were trimmed by 5 bases and 0 bases, with 11 bases remaining between them. The CDR3 is 15 residues long. CDR1 and CDR2 from the germline V gene are MNHEY and SMNVEV (reference sequence).

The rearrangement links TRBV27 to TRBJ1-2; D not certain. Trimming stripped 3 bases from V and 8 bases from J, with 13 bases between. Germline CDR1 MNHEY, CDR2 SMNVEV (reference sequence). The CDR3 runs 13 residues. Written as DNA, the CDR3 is TGTGCCAGCAGTTTGTACGGGGTAGGAGGCTACACCTTC. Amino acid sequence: CASSLYGVGGYTF.